This entry lists 32 T cell receptor beta chains sequenced from one sample in a study of blood T cell repertoires in COVID-19. Profiled with immunoSEQ multiplex PCR; TCRdb holds only in-frame clones, not every one. The sample shows about 43,000 clones, about nine tenths of them seen only once. Material for sequencing was peripheral blood. Every receptor here comes from a woman of 80 years or more with active COVID-19.

The V gene is TRBV5-5, the J gene TRBJ1-1, with 9 bases aligning to TRBD1. The germline V gene has CDR1 SGHKS and CDR2 YYEKEE (reference sequence). With 5 bases clipped from V and 4 bases from J, the junction kept 6 bases outside the gene matches. This CDR3 region has 14 residues. Written as DNA, the CDR3 is TGTGCCAGCAGTTACAGGGGGCGCACCACTGAAGCTTTCTTT. This translates into CASSYRGRTTEAFF.

The chain recombines TRBV29-1 with TRBJ1-4; no clear D gene. CDR1 is SQVTM and CDR2 is ANQGSEA in the germline V gene. CDR3 size: 15 residues. V lost 0 bases, J lost 10 bases, and 18 bases lay in between. DNA of the CDR3: TGCAGCGTTGAAGATGTCTCGAGGCGGGGTACAAAACTGTTTTTT. The encoded protein is CSVEDVSRRGTKLFF.

The chain has TRBV7-2 and TRBJ1-2; D remains unclear. The V gene's germline CDR1 is SGHTA and CDR2 FQGNSA. The CDR3 is made up of 12 amino acids. V gave up 1 base and J gave up 7 bases, with 7 bases separating them. The CDR3 DNA is TGTGCCAGCAGCTTAGGGCCCCCTGGCTACACCTTC. The encoded protein is CASSLGPPGYTF.

V is TRBV6-2 or TRBV6-3 and J is TRBJ2-3, with 7 bases identical to TRBD1. CDR1 is MNHEY and CDR2 is SVGEGT in the germline V gene. V gave up 5 bases and J gave up 0 bases; unmatched junction bases: 2. The CDR3 extends over 14 amino acids. The CDR3: CASSAGGSTDTQYF. DNA of the CDR3: TGTGCCAGCAGTGCAGGGGGAAGCACAGATACGCAGTATTTT.

The rearrangement uses TRBV30 and TRBJ1-1; 8 positions match TRBD1. The CDR3 is 14 amino acids. With V trimmed by 0 bases and J by 6 bases, 6 bases remained unmatched. Per germline, CDR1 GTSNPN and CDR2 SVGIG (reference sequence). The chain's CDR3 is CAWSVGGQAAEAFF. CDR3 DNA: TGTGCCTGGAGTGTGGGGGGACAGGCCGCTGAAGCTTTCTTT. Combining the CDR3 with reference TRBV30 and TRBJ1-1 gives the whole variable domain SQTIHQWPATLVQPVGSPLSLECTVEGTSNPNLYWYRQAAGRGLQLLFYSVGIGQISSEVPQNLSASRPQDRQFILSSKKLLLSDSGFYLCAWSVGGQAAEAFFGQGTRLTVV.

The sample holds one count of this clone. DNA for the CDR3: TGTGCCAGCCCTCGACTAGCGGGGGGGAACACCGGGGAGCTGTTTTTT. Protein: CASPRLAGGNTGELFF. The V gene is TRBV7-2, the J gene TRBJ2-2; 13 nucleotides agree with TRBD2. This CDR3 comprises 16 residues. Germline V lookup: CDR1 SGHTA, CDR2 FQGNSA. Unmatched junction bases numbered 4, after V lost 8 bases and J lost 1 base.

The chain uses TRBV6-2 or TRBV6-3 and TRBJ1-5, with D unclear. This CDR3 has 14 residues. Trimming removed 4 bases at V and 7 bases at J, with 14 bases between. Germline V lookup: CDR1 MNHEY, CDR2 SVGEGT. CDR3 sequence (DNA): TGTGCCAGCAGTTTCTCAGAGACGGGGCAGCCCCAGCATTTT. It codes for CASSFSETGQPQHF.

The chain is built from TRBV7-2 and TRBJ1-5, with 11 bases identical to TRBD1. There are 16 residues in the CDR3. CDR1 and CDR2 from the germline V gene are SGHTA and FQGNSA. V lost 1 base and J lost 4; bases outside the gene matches: 3. The CDR3 DNA sequence: TGTGCCAGCAGCTTAGGGGGACAGGGGGTAAATCAGCCCCAGCATTTT. Translation gives CASSLGGQGVNQPQHF.

The chain couples TRBV13 to TRBJ2-5; 8 bases map to TRBD2. The CDR3 has 16 amino acids. Germline assignment: CDR1 PRHDT and CDR2 FYEKMQ (reference sequence). V gave up 3 bases and J gave up 1 base; unmatched junction bases: 7. The CDR3, as DNA: TGTGCCAGCAGCTTGTACGGGGGGGCCCTCCAAGAGACCCAGTACTTC. This translates into CASSLYGGALQETQYF.

This chain uses TRBV10-1 with TRBJ2-3; possibly TRBD2 for D (6 bases). CDR3 length equals 14 residues. Germline values: CDR1 WNHNN, CDR2 SYGVQD (reference sequence). V dropped 0 bases and J dropped 5 bases, with 9 bases sitting between them. The CDR3 nucleotides are TGCGCCAGCAGTGAGTCGTCAGCGGGAGATACGCAGTATTTT. It encodes CASSESSAGDTQYF.

The CDR3 DNA is TGTGCCAGCAGCTTAACGGGGAGCTCCTATAATTCACCCCTCCACTTT. Protein: CASSLTGSSYNSPLHF. J is TRBJ1-6 and V is TRBV11-2; D ambiguous. The CDR3 covers 16 residues. From germline, CDR1 is SGHAT and CDR2 FQNNGV. The V gene lost 2 bases and the J gene lost 0 bases, with 8 bases spanning the gap.

Comment on this clone: The same CDR3 can be traced to other DNA sequences in this sample. CDR3 amino acids: CASSQGQGGETQYF. The CDR3 DNA is TGCGCCAGCAGCCAAGGGCAGGGAGGGGAGACCCAGTACTTC. The chain joins TRBV4-3 to TRBJ2-5, with TRBD2 matching 7 bases. V lost 1 base, J lost 5 bases, and 4 bases stayed unmatched. This CDR3 contains 14 residues. Germline assignment: CDR1 LGHNA and CDR2 YSLEER.

This chain uses TRBV28 with TRBJ2-4; 7 nucleotides line up with TRBD2. This CDR3 is 14 amino acids long. Germline lookup yields CDR1 MDHEN and CDR2 SYDVKM. V shed 10 bases, J shed 3 bases, and the junction held 9 bases outside the gene matches. CDR3 DNA: TGTGCCACCGAAGAAGCGGGGATCAAAAACATTCAGTACTTC. This translates into CATEEAGIKNIQYF.

The genes are TRBV7-2 and TRBJ1-6, with D perhaps matching TRBD1 (6 bases). The germline V gene has CDR1 SGHTA and CDR2 FQGNSA. The length of the CDR3 is 17 residues. Trimming shortened V by 4 bases and J by 3 bases, and 16 bases separated the two germline ends. The CDR3 protein is CASSSPTDRFYNSPLHF. CDR3 nucleotides: TGTGCCAGCAGCTCCCCCACGGACAGATTCTATAATTCACCCCTCCACTTT.

This chain links TRBV28 with TRBJ1-1; 7 positions match TRBD1. CDR1 MDHEN and CDR2 SYDVKM come from the germline V gene. The CDR3 consists of 14 residues. Germline trimming cut 5 bases from V and 6 bases from J; bases unmatched to any gene: 9. The CDR3 region is CASSPHRGSAEAFF. The CDR3 nucleotides are TGTGCCAGCAGTCCCCACAGGGGTTCGGCTGAAGCTTTCTTT. The complete variable domain, with remaining parts taken from reference TRBV28 and TRBJ1-1, reads DVKVTQSSRYLVKRTGEKVFLECVQDMDHENMFWYRQDPGLGLRLIYFSYDVKMKEKGDIPEGYSVSREKKERFSLILESASTNQTSMYLCASSPHRGSAEAFFGQGTRLTVV.

The CDR3 spells CASTTPRGGWTEAFF. The CDR3 nucleotides read TGTGCCAGCACTACCCCGAGGGGGGGCTGGACTGAAGCTTTCTTT. The V call is TRBV7-2, the J call TRBJ1-1; the D gene is possibly TRBD1 (6 bases). Germline values: CDR1 SGHTA, CDR2 FQGNSA. Trimming pared 7 bases from V and 5 bases from J, leaving 20 bases between. The CDR3 totals 15 residues. The full variable domain, its missing parts supplied by reference TRBV7-2 and TRBJ1-1, is GAGVSQSPSNKVTEKGKDVELRCDPISGHTALYWYRQSLGQGLEFLIYFQGNSAPDKSGLPSDRFSAERTGGSVSTLTIQRTQQEDSAVYLCASTTPRGGWTEAFFGQGTRLTVV.

This chain uses TRBV19 with TRBJ1-1; D gene unclear. Germline CDR1 is LNHDA and CDR2 is SQIVND (reference sequence). This CDR3 is 13 amino acids long. V dropped 7 bases and J dropped 3 bases, with 12 bases sitting between them. The DNA of the CDR3 is TGTGCCAGTAAGCGGGAACTACACACTGAAGCTTTCTTT. It yields the protein CASKRELHTEAFF.

The chain joins TRBV24-1 to TRBJ1-2; 8 positions match TRBD1. CDR3 size: 16 residues. CDR1 and CDR2 (germline): KGHDR, SFDVKD. V shed 4 bases, J shed 2 bases, and the junction held 8 bases outside the gene matches. DNA for the CDR3: TGTGCCACCAGTGAGCTAGGTCGGGACAGGAACTATGGCTACACCTTC. Amino acid sequence: CATSELGRDRNYGYTF.

This sequence joins TRBV4-1 and TRBJ1-1; a possible D gene is TRBD1 (6 bases). The V gene lost 0 bases and the J gene lost 0 bases, with 11 bases spanning the gap. Germline V gives CDR1 MGHRA, CDR2 YSYEKL. The CDR3 totals 16 residues. CDR3 DNA sequence: TGCGCCAGCAGCCAAGATAGAGCAGGGGTGAACACTGAAGCTTTCTTT. It is translated as CASSQDRAGVNTEAFF.

V is TRBV28 and J is TRBJ1-4, with 7 bases identical to TRBD1. This CDR3 is built from 16 residues. Germline loops: CDR1 MDHEN, CDR2 SYDVKM. With 3 bases clipped from V and 0 bases from J, the junction kept 4 bases outside the gene matches. CDR3 DNA sequence: TGTGCCAGCAGTTTTAGAGGGGGCCCAACTAATGAAAAACTGTTTTTT. This gives the protein CASSFRGGPTNEKLFF.

The chain employs TRBV27 and TRBJ1-1; tentative D call: TRBD1 (5 bases). The ends were cut back, 3 bases at V and 8 bases at J, with 16 bases in the middle. The length of the CDR3 is 14 residues. CDR1 MNHEY and CDR2 SMNVEV come from the germline V gene (reference sequence). CDR3 sequence: CASSFSGGAPEAFF. DNA for the CDR3: TGTGCCAGCAGTTTTTCGGGAGGGGCTCCCGAAGCTTTCTTT.

The chain has TRBV2 and TRBJ1-5, with 9 bases matching TRBD1. V was pared by 5 bases and J by 4 bases, with 15 bases of the junction left unmatched. The CDR3 covers 18 residues. Germline loops: CDR1 SNHLY, CDR2 FYNNEI. CDR3 region: CASSREGTGRVLNQPQHF. CDR3 DNA: TGTGCCAGCAGTCGGGAGGGGACAGGGAGGGTTCTTAATCAGCCCCAGCATTTT.

This clone qualifies as large. The gene calls are TRBV27 and TRBJ2-1, with 11 positions matching TRBD2. Trimming cost V 5 bases and J 2 bases; bases outside gene matches: 2. The germline CDR1 and CDR2 sequences are MNHEY and SMNVEV (reference sequence). This CDR3 is built from 15 residues. CDR3 coding DNA: TGTGCCAGCAGTCAGACTAGCGGGGCCTACAATGAGCAGTTCTTC. As protein: CASSQTSGAYNEQFF.

This clone was recorded only once. The J gene is TRBJ2-7, the V gene TRBV19, with TRBD1 as a possible D gene (6 bases). V lost 6 bases and J 3 bases, leaving 18 bases between the germline ends. CDR1 is LNHDA, CDR2 SQIVND, per germline (reference sequence). The CDR3 totals 15 residues. CDR3 coding DNA: TGTGCCAGTAGCGCCATGATGGGGGCTAACTACGAGCAGTACTTC. Its protein is CASSAMMGANYEQYF.

The chain joins TRBV3-1 (or the pseudogene TRBV3-2) to TRBJ2-1; 7 bases line up with TRBD1. V shed 4 bases and J 12 bases; nucleotides not matched to a gene: 6. The CDR3 runs 12 residues. CDR1 is LGHDT and CDR2 is YNNKEL in the germline V gene (reference sequence). The CDR3: CASSPGRDRQFF. CDR3 coding DNA: TGTGCCAGCAGCCCCGGCCGGGACAGGCAGTTCTTC.

The chain carries TRBV6-6 and TRBJ1-2; D is unresolved. This CDR3 region has 13 residues. V was trimmed by 7 bases and J by 2 bases, leaving 11 bases between them. CDR1 MNHNY and CDR2 SVGAGI come from the germline V gene (reference sequence). DNA for the CDR3: TGTGCCAGCATCGCGGTCCCGAACTATGGCTACACCTTC. This translates into CASIAVPNYGYTF.

This clone was seen a few times. The chain is built from TRBV25-1 and TRBJ2-7, with 7 positions matching TRBD1. The CDR3 totals 14 residues. The J segment lost 3 bases and the V segment lost 4 bases, leaving 6 bases of the junction unmatched. The germline CDR1 and CDR2 sequences are MGHDK and SYGVNS. DNA of the CDR3: TGTGCCAGCAGTGCCCCGGGACAGCTCTACGAGCAGTACTTC. Translating gives CASSAPGQLYEQYF.

The chain uses TRBV9 and TRBJ2-2; 8 bases are shared with TRBD1. Germline V gene lookup returns CDR1 SGDLS and CDR2 YYNGEE. Trimming cost V 4 bases and J 4 bases; bases outside gene matches: 12. CDR3 length equals 17 residues. CDR3 nucleotides: TGTGCCAGCAGCATACTATCCGGGACAGGCCCCACCGGGGAGCTGTTTTTT. Translating gives CASSILSGTGPTGELFF. Looking up the rest from reference TRBV9 and TRBJ2-2 gives the full variable domain: DSGVTQTPKHLITATGQRVTLRCSPRSGDLSVYWYQQSLDQGLQFLIQYYNGEERAKGNILERFSAQQFPDLHSELNLSSLELGDSALYFCASSILSGTGPTGELFFGEGSRLTVL.

The chain is built from TRBV10-2 and TRBJ2-1; 11 bases map to TRBD2. Per germline, CDR1 WSHSY and CDR2 SAAADI. The CDR3 extends over 17 amino acids. J gave up 4 bases and V 2 bases, and 7 bases lay outside the gene matches. The CDR3 loop is CASSEGIAGGRYNEQFF. CDR3 DNA sequence: TGCGCCAGCAGTGAGGGGATAGCGGGGGGGCGGTACAATGAGCAGTTCTTC.

This chain uses TRBV29-1 with TRBJ1-2; no firm D call. The CDR3 loop spans 12 amino acids. Trimming shortened V by 3 bases and J by 2 bases, and 7 bases separated the two germline ends. CDR1 is SQVTM, CDR2 ANQGSEA, per germline. The CDR3 sequence: CSVDFQNYGYTF. CDR3 nucleotide sequence: TGCAGCGTTGATTTCCAGAACTATGGCTACACCTTC.

The V call is TRBV10-3, the J call TRBJ1-2; maybe TRBD1 (6 bases). The CDR3 loop spans 13 amino acids. Germline V gene sequence: CDR1 ENHRY, CDR2 SYGVKD. V shed 6 bases and J shed 8 bases, with 16 bases lying between them. The CDR3 region has the DNA TGTGCCATCAGGGGGGAAACAGGGAGCGGCTACACCTTC. Its translation: CAIRGETGSGYTF.

The chain has TRBV2 and TRBJ1-5; D ambiguous. This CDR3 is 13 amino acids long. Germline CDR1 reads SNHLY; CDR2 reads FYNNEI. Trimming removed 0 bases at V and 6 bases at J, with 6 bases between. The CDR3 reads CASSEAGTQPQHF. The CDR3 DNA follows: TGTGCCAGCAGTGAAGCTGGCACTCAGCCCCAGCATTTT.